This T cell receptor beta chain was recorded in a study of T cells in Graves' hyperthyroidism and ophthalmopathy. The CDR3 contains 13 residues. Germline V lookup: CDR1 MNHEY, CDR2 SVGEGT. V was pared by 5 bases and J by 0 bases, with 8 bases between. This clonotype has ten or more counts. What was amplified from RNA transcripts were TCR beta CDR3 regions. An initial round of RT-PCR targeting the TCR CDR3 relied on the HTBI primer set. TCRdb fed the multiplex PCR reads into MiXCR, producing one record per CDR3 protein. In the table there are around 420,000 distinct CDR3 sequences, roughly 13% of which are singletons.

The sample was blood. The chain employs TRBV6-2 or TRBV6-3 and TRBJ2-7; weak D call: TRBD1 (5 bases). This sequence was found in a woman under 30 with Graves' hyperthyroidism. CDR3 sequence (DNA): TGTGCCAGCAGTCGGACACTCTCCTACGAGCAGTACTTC. This translates into CASSRTLSYEQYF.